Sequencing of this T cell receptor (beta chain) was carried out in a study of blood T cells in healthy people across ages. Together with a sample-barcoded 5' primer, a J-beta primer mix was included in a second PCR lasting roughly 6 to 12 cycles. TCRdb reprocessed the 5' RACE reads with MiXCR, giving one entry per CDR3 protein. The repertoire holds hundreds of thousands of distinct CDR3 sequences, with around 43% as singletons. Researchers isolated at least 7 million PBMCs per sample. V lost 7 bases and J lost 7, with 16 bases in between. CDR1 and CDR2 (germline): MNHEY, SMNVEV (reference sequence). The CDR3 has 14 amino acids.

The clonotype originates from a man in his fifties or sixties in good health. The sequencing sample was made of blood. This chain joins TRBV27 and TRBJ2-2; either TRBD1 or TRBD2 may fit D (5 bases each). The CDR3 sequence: CASIFGLGDGELFF. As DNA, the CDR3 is TGTGCCAGCATTTTTGGGCTGGGGGACGGGGAGCTGTTTTTT.